This T cell receptor (beta chain) is drawn from a study of blood T cell repertoires in COVID-19. Produced via immunoSEQ multiplex PCR; TCRdb's table is partial and in-frame only. Of about 270,000 clones listed, roughly nine tenths are singletons. Individuals drawn from around 25 US areas were roughly 18 to 95 years old. This sequence originates from a woman aged 18-29 years who had recovered from COVID-19. The material sequenced was PBMCs or T cells enriched from blood (not recorded which).

CDR3: CASSLGQVNYGYTF. Here the CDR3 DNA reads TGTGCCAGCAGCTTGGGACAGGTCAACTATGGCTACACCTTC. The V and J genes are TRBV5-5 and TRBJ1-2, with D perhaps matching TRBD1 (6 bases). CDR3 size: 14 residues. V was shortened by 0 bases and J by 2 bases, with 8 bases between the two germline ends. Germline assignment: CDR1 SGHKS and CDR2 YYEKEE (reference sequence).